This TCR beta chain was recovered during a study of blood T cell repertoires in COVID-19 (dated by TCRdb to 2020 to 2022). Regarding the complete study: The collaborator samples originated in the United States, Italy and Spain and spanned the acute and convalescent phases of COVID-19. The material from the prospective study consisted of cDNA or gDNA derived from T cells, B-cell-depleted T cells, or PBMCs. Deeply sampled blood TCRbeta repertoires from subjects exposed to, actively infected with, or recovered from COVID-19 were included in the dataset. A freely available public database, intended as a resource for researchers studying the immune response to SARS-CoV-2, is where the repertoires were released. The samples were drawn from two sources: the first 160 participants of the ongoing ImmuneRACE study, and 1,000 to 1,500 subjects contributed by 6 global collaborators. A de-identified subject ID, COVID-19 status, age in years and sex were almost always included in the sample metadata. HLA class I and class II types, where available, came from metadata supplied by the sample provider rather than from assay-based typing. Study-level results and caveats: How much clinical and demographic metadata was included differed by source and by participant, and the metadata was provided uncurated.

Each collaborating institution followed its own protocols to collect whole blood in K2EDTA tubes. For TCRbeta analysis, collaborator samples were shipped as frozen whole blood, as isolated PBMCs, or as DNA extracted from either sample type. The CDR3 spans 22 residues, from the cysteine through the phenylalanine. Left in the record is the CDR3 DNA by itself, 66 bases read in frame from the first base. For this chain, trimming is 0 bases at the V end and 3 bases at the J end, and the number of junction bases without a gene match is 26. According to the germline V gene, CDR1 reads SGHRS and CDR2 reads YFSETQ. In regard to this clone: This clone's antigen is unknown. Base qualities are missing; no much larger clone stands one base away.

TCRbeta CDR3 regions were amplified from genomic DNA using the immunoSEQ Assay, a bias-controlled multiplex PCR. The paper's data handling went like this. The number of nucleated cells in each sample was estimated by amplification of reference gene primers within the assay. To quantify the absolute abundance of each unique TCRbeta CDR3 rearrangement, sequence reads were collapsed and filtered. For each sample, productive Simpson clonality was calculated as the square root of Simpson's diversity index across productive rearrangements. What TCRdb holds here is the immuneACCESS table cut down to in-frame rearrangements. Part of the clones is not present; checked against another copy, under half of the missing clones reflect an unresolved V gene, and the others are unexplained. From that table come the V and J calls and clone size; the DNA was used to work out D and trimming. The sample includes about 59,000 clones, with over 75% observed a single time. 7.2% of the sample goes to the ten largest clones.

The chain couples TRBV5-1 to TRBJ2-7, and TRBD2 aligns with 8 junction nucleotides. The TCR was taken from a man between 60 and 75 years old with acute or convalescent COVID-19. The sequenced sample consisted of peripheral blood. At the DNA level, the sequence is TGCGCCAGCAGCTTGGTAGGCTCAGGCCATCCCCGGGGGGGGCTCCCTCGCTACGAGCAGTACTTC. Its coded protein is CASSLVGSGHPRGGLPRYEQYF.